This T cell receptor beta chain was captured by sequencing in a study of blood T cell repertoires in COVID-19. Per the original methods: Estimates of nucleated cell counts were drawn from the amplification of reference gene primers. Profiling relied on immunoSEQ multiplex PCR, and the TCRdb table lists in-frame clones only, not all of them. V, J and clone size are those of that table, while D and trimming were read from the DNA. The table lists about 100,000 clones, about 90% of them singletons. The CDR3 spans 14 residues. Germline CDR1 KGHSH, CDR2 LQKENI. Between the trimmed V and J ends, which lost 3 bases and 2 bases, there was a span of 9 bases.

This TCR was recovered from a man aged 25-45 years in a cohort sampled during active COVID-19. The rearrangement joins TRBV18 to TRBJ2-3, with a weak D call TRBD1 (6 bases). Sequenced input: peripheral blood. DNA of the CDR3: TGTGCCAGCTCACCCCGACAGGACACAGATACGCAGTATTTT. Its translation: CASSPRQDTDTQYF.